This TCR beta chain emerged from a study of blood T cell repertoires in COVID-19. Method: immunoSEQ multiplex PCR; TCRdb's copy keeps in-frame clones and lacks some. The sample lists approximately 120,000 clones, 81% occurring once. The sample comprised peripheral blood. The receptor was isolated from a man younger than 40 with COVID-19, enrolled during active disease.

The CDR3 loop is CASSPKTPTGEAFF. The CDR3 DNA reads as TGTGCCAGCTCACCTAAGACCCCTACAGGCGAAGCTTTCTTT. The gene calls are TRBV18 and TRBJ1-1, with TRBD1 as a possible D gene (5 bases). The CDR3 has 14 amino acids. Between the trimmed V and J ends, which lost 3 bases and 8 bases, there was a span of 16 bases. Germline lookup yields CDR1 KGHSH and CDR2 LQKENI.